A single sample is the source of the 18 T cell receptor beta chains below, sequenced in a study of shared T cell receptors in the human thymus. Repertoires were generated with immunoSEQ multiplex PCR, while TCRdb's copy carries only in-frame clones and drops some. The sample shows approximately 660,000 clones, roughly 88% of them seen only once. The sample was also linked to a second study, of human thymus T cells.

The source material was thymocytes. The receptors stem from a boy younger than two with a congenital heart defect.

This clone was seen a few times. The chain recombines TRBV6-6 with TRBJ1-3; TRBD1 agrees at 9 bases. Germline trimming cut 5 bases from V and 2 bases from J; bases unmatched to any gene: 4. Germline loops: CDR1 MNHNY, CDR2 SVGAGI (reference sequence). The CDR3 is 15 amino acids. CDR3 region: CASSPGTGTGNTIYF. CDR3 nucleotides: TGTGCCAGCAGTCCCGGGACAGGGACTGGAAACACCATATATTTT.

CDR3 coding DNA: TGCGCCAGTAGAGCAGGGAGGGTCACTGAAGCTTTCTTT. As protein: CASRAGRVTEAFF. The V gene is TRBV5-1, the J gene TRBJ1-1, with a weak D call TRBD1 (5 bases). CDR1 is SGHRS and CDR2 is YFSETQ in the germline V gene. The CDR3 is 13 amino acids. The ends were cut back, 8 bases at V and 4 bases at J, with 15 bases in the middle.

The gene calls are TRBV18 and TRBJ2-1; the D gene is possibly TRBD2 (6 bases). From germline, CDR1 is KGHSH and CDR2 LQKENI. V lost 6 bases and J lost 9, with 12 bases in between. The CDR3 totals 12 residues. The CDR3 spells CASSRDSVEQFF. The CDR3 DNA follows: TGTGCCAGCTCTAGGGACTCCGTTGAGCAGTTCTTC.

The chain recombines TRBV14 with TRBJ1-2; tentative D call: TRBD1 (6 bases). Germline V CDR1 and CDR2: SGHDN, FVKESK. V was cut by 0 bases and J by 4 bases, with 18 bases left in between. This CDR3 is 17 amino acids long. The CDR3 spells CASSQDPPRQDLYGYTF. The CDR3 nucleotides are TGTGCCAGCAGCCAAGACCCCCCCCGACAGGACCTCTATGGCTACACCTTC.

V and J are TRBV15 and TRBJ2-1, with D maybe TRBD2 (6 bases). This CDR3 is 17 amino acids long. CDR1 and CDR2 from the germline V gene are LNHNV and YYDKDF (reference sequence). Trimming stripped 0 bases from V and 3 bases from J, with 15 bases between. The CDR3 reads CATSRDEEGEDYNEQFF. The DNA of the CDR3 is TGTGCCACCAGCAGAGATGAGGAGGGAGAGGACTACAATGAGCAGTTCTTC.

In DNA, the CDR3 is TGCGCCAGCAGCTTGAGGGAGGGACTCATGAACACTGAAGCTTTCTTT. This gives the protein CASSLREGLMNTEAFF. This rearrangement joins TRBV5-1 to TRBJ1-1, with a tentative D call TRBD1 (5 bases). Germline assignment: CDR1 SGHRS and CDR2 YFSETQ. The CDR3 is 16 residues long. With 1 base removed from V and 0 bases from J, the gap between germline ends came to 13 bases.

This clone was picked up a small number of times. CDR3: CASSHGTNEETQYF. CDR3 sequence (DNA): TGCGCCAGCAGCCACGGGACAAATGAGGAGACCCAGTACTTC. This sequence joins TRBV4-3 and TRBJ2-5; D may be TRBD1 (6 bases). Germline CDR1 LGHNA, CDR2 YSLEER. Trimming took 3 bases from V and 5 from J, leaving 13 bases between them. CDR3 length equals 14 residues.

The V and J genes are TRBV30 and TRBJ2-5; 12 nucleotides line up with TRBD2. Germline V CDR1 and CDR2: GTSNPN, SVGIG (reference sequence). This CDR3 has 17 residues. V lost 1 base and J lost 3; bases outside the gene matches: 9. The chain's CDR3 is CAWSDLVPSGREETQYF. For the CDR3, the DNA is TGTGCCTGGAGTGATTTGGTGCCTAGCGGGAGGGAAGAGACCCAGTACTTC.

This sequence joins TRBV11-3 and TRBJ2-1, with 7 positions matching TRBD2. Trimming cost V 5 bases and J 4 bases; bases outside gene matches: 17. The germline V gene has CDR1 SGHNT and CDR2 YENEEA. The CDR3 is 18 amino acids. The CDR3 DNA is TGTGCCAGCAGCCGATCAGAATTCAGCGGGAACTTTTACAATGAGCAGTTCTTC. Translated, it gives CASSRSEFSGNFYNEQFF.

The V gene is TRBV4-3, the J gene TRBJ2-4; 11 nucleotides agree with TRBD2. The CDR3 contains 16 residues. Germline V gene sequence: CDR1 LGHNA, CDR2 YSLEER. V lost 0 bases, J lost 4 bases, and 2 bases stayed unmatched. CDR3 nucleotide sequence: TGCGCCAGCAGCCAAGAGCTAGCGGGAGGAAAAAACATTCAGTACTTC. Translation gives CASSQELAGGKNIQYF.

V and J are TRBV28 and TRBJ2-5, with D maybe TRBD2 (7 bases). V lost 5 bases to trimming and J lost 1 base, with 17 bases between them. Per germline, CDR1 MDHEN and CDR2 SYDVKM. The CDR3 has 16 amino acids. For the CDR3, the DNA is TGTGCCAGCAGTACCGTTGGGGGGGCTGGCCAAGAGACCCAGTACTTC. Encoded protein: CASSTVGGAGQETQYF.

The V gene is TRBV6-1, the J gene TRBJ2-7, with unresolved D. Germline values: CDR1 MNHNS, CDR2 SASEGT. Trimming cost V 1 base and J 3 bases, with 10 bases left between them. The CDR3 is 14 amino acids. CDR3 sequence: CASSEGIGFYEQYF. The CDR3 DNA reads as TGTGCCAGCAGTGAAGGAATCGGGTTCTACGAGCAGTACTTC.

This rearrangement joins TRBV27 to TRBJ2-7, with 8 bases lining up with TRBD1. Germline V gene sequence: CDR1 MNHEY, CDR2 SMNVEV (reference sequence). The CDR3 is made up of 17 amino acids. The ends lost 3 bases at V and 3 bases at J; junction bases unmatched: 13. In nucleotides, the CDR3 is TGTGCCAGCAGTTTTTCCCCCGACAGGGGCCTTTTCTACGAGCAGTACTTC. Its protein is CASSFSPDRGLFYEQYF.

This clone came up once. The chain employs TRBV4-3 and TRBJ2-3, with D tentatively TRBD1 (5 bases). CDR1 LGHNA and CDR2 YSLEER come from the germline V gene. V was clipped by 0 bases and J by 5 bases, with 18 bases between them. The CDR3 runs 17 residues. The CDR3 DNA reads TGCGCCAGCAGCCAAGAATTCGGCAGGGCGTGCCGAGATACGCAGTATTTT. Its translation is CASSQEFGRACRDTQYF.

This CDR3 reads CASGGGQAYEQYF. The CDR3 bases are TGTGCCAGCGGGGGGGGACAGGCCTACGAGCAGTACTTC. This chain links TRBV11-2 with TRBJ2-7, with a weak D call TRBD1 (8 bases). Germline V gene sequence: CDR1 SGHAT, CDR2 FQNNGV. V gave up 8 bases and J gave up 2 bases, with 13 bases separating them. CDR3 length: 13 amino acids.

This chain uses TRBV7-3 with TRBJ2-7; the match to TRBD2 covers 10 bases. CDR3 length: 15 residues. J lost 0 bases, V lost 2 bases, and 1 base had no gene match. The germline V gene has CDR1 SGHTA and CDR2 FQGTGA. The CDR3 DNA follows: TGTGCCAGCAGCTTAGAGCGGGAGGGCTCCTACGAGCAGTACTTC. Translating gives CASSLEREGSYEQYF. The entire variable domain, with the rest obtained from reference TRBV7-3 and TRBJ2-7, is as follows: GAGVSQTPSNKVTEKGKYVELRCDPISGHTALYWYRQSLGQGPEFLIYFQGTGAADDSGLPNDRFFAVRPEGSVSTLKIQRTERGDSAVYLCASSLEREGSYEQYFGPGTRLTVT.

In nucleotides, the CDR3 is TGTGCCAGCAGTTACGCCGGGAAAGGAGAGACCCAGTACTTC. Its protein product is CASSYAGKGETQYF. The rearrangement links TRBV6-5 to TRBJ2-5, with D perhaps TRBD2 (5 bases). Germline loops: CDR1 MNHEY, CDR2 SVGAGI. This CDR3 region has 14 residues. Trimming took 2 bases from V and 4 from J, leaving 11 bases between them.

The chain joins TRBV7-9 to TRBJ1-2; D is possibly TRBD1 (6 bases). Between the trimmed V and J ends, which lost 5 bases and 5 bases, there was a span of 12 bases. The germline V gene has CDR1 SEHNR and CDR2 FQNEAQ (reference sequence). The CDR3 is 13 amino acids. CDR3 region: CASSLDRIYGYTF. In DNA form, the CDR3 reads TGTGCCAGCAGCCTAGACAGGATTTATGGCTACACCTTC.